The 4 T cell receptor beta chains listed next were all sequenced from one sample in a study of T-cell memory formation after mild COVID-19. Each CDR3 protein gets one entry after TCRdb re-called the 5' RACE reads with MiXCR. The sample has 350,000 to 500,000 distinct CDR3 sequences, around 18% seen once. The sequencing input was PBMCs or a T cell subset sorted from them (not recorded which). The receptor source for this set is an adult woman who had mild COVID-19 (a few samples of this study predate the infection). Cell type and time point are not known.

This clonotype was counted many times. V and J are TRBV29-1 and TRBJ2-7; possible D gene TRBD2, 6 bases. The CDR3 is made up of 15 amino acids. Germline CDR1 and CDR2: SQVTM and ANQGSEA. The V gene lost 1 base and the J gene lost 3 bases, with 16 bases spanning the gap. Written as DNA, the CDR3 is TGCAGCGTTGAAGCTCCGCGGGGATACGGCTACGAGCAGTACTTC. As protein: CSVEAPRGYGYEQYF.

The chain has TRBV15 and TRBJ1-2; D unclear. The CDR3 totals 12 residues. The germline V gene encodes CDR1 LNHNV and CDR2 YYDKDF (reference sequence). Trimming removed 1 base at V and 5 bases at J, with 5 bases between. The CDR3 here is CATSRVDYGYTF. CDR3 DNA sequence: TGTGCCACCAGCAGAGTGGATTATGGCTACACCTTC.

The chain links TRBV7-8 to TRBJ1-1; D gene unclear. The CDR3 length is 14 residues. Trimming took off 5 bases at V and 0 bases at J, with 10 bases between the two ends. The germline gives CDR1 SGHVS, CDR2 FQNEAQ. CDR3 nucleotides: TGTGCCAGCAGCACTCGGAACATGAACACTGAAGCTTTCTTT. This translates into CASSTRNMNTEAFF.

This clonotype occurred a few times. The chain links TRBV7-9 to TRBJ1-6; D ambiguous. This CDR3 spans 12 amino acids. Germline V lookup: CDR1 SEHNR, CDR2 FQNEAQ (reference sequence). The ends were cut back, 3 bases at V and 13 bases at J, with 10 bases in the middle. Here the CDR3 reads CASSLGSRPLHF. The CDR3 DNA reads TGTGCCAGCAGCTTGGGCAGTAGGCCCCTCCACTTT.